This T cell receptor beta chain was recovered during a study of blood T cells in healthy people across ages. This clonotype was observed a few times. V shed 3 bases, J shed 5 bases, and the junction held 6 bases outside the gene matches. From germline, CDR1 is SGDLS and CDR2 YYNGEE. CDR3 size: 15 residues. A second about 6 to 12 cycle PCR used barcoded and J-beta primers. One entry per CDR3 protein, called by TCRdb with MiXCR from the 5' RACE reads. Among around 500,000 distinct CDR3 sequences, more than 45% were seen once, and the ten largest hold 20% to 25%. The genes are TRBV9 and TRBJ2-1, with 9 bases fitting TRBD2. Sequencing used blood. The sequence was collected from a man aged 80 or over in good health. CDR3 sequence: CASSALAGLNNEQFF. The CDR3 nucleotides are TGTGCCAGCAGCGCGCTAGCGGGGCTCAACAATGAGCAGTTCTTC.